This passage covers 16 T cell receptor beta chains from one sample sequenced in a study of T cell responses to AZD1222 COVID-19 vaccine. Sequencing used immunoSEQ multiplex PCR; TCRdb keeps in-frame clones, though not all of them. The sample holds 150,000 or so clones, about 87% seen once. Here the sequenced sample was peripheral blood, taken on day 0 of AZD1222 vaccination. All receptors come from an adult in good health.

This clone was seen once. This chain joins TRBV6-6 and TRBJ2-3; D is uncertain. CDR3 length: 13 amino acids. Germline CDR1 and CDR2: MNHNY and SVGAGI (reference sequence). Between the trimmed V and J ends, which lost 7 bases and 3 bases, there was a span of 11 bases. The CDR3 spells CASNAPGTDTQYF. The CDR3, as DNA: TGTGCCAGCAATGCGCCCGGGACAGATACGCAGTATTTT.

V gene TRBV18 combines with J gene TRBJ1-2; D gene ambiguous. CDR1 is KGHSH, CDR2 LQKENI, per germline. The CDR3 contains 15 residues. V was trimmed by 2 bases and J by 0 bases, leaving 10 bases between them. CDR3 bases: TGTGCCAGCTCACCAGGAGGCCCAGCTAACTATGGCTACACCTTC. Amino acid sequence: CASSPGGPANYGYTF.

This chain's CDR3 is CASTAGPDPGVEEQYF. The CDR3 nucleotides are TGTGCCAGCACCGCCGGACCCGACCCCGGGGTTGAGGAGCAGTACTTC. The V call is TRBV9, the J call TRBJ2-7, with D possibly TRBD2 on 5 matching bases. Germline CDR1 is SGDLS and CDR2 is YYNGEE. The V end was cut by 6 bases, the J end by 7 bases, with 26 bases between. The CDR3 extends over 16 amino acids.

The chain is built from TRBV29-1 and TRBJ1-4; D remains unclear. The length of the CDR3 is 14 residues. Per germline, CDR1 SQVTM and CDR2 ANQGSEA. V was shortened by 0 bases and J by 8 bases, with 13 bases between the two germline ends. The CDR3 here is CSVEDHTGREKLFF. Written as DNA, the CDR3 is TGCAGCGTTGAAGATCACACCGGTAGGGAAAAACTGTTTTTT.

The gene calls are TRBV6-6 and TRBJ1-2; a weak D match, TRBD1 (5 bases). The CDR3 covers 13 residues. V lost 4 bases and J 4 bases, leaving 10 bases between the germline ends. Germline CDR1 reads MNHNY; CDR2 reads SVGAGI (reference sequence). CDR3 amino acids: CASSFDSFYGYTF. The CDR3 DNA follows: TGTGCCAGCAGTTTCGACAGTTTCTATGGCTACACCTTC.

A single count supports this clone. The genes are TRBV19 and TRBJ2-7; possible D gene TRBD1, 7 bases. Germline values: CDR1 LNHDA, CDR2 SQIVND (reference sequence). Trimming took off 4 bases at V and 3 bases at J, with 10 bases between the two ends. The CDR3 length is 13 residues. For the CDR3, the DNA is TGTGCCAGTAGTAGCGGGACAGTCTACGAGCAGTACTTC. Its protein product is CASSSGTVYEQYF.

The chain is built from TRBV7-8 and TRBJ1-1, with D unclear. The CDR3 has 14 amino acids. V was trimmed by 3 bases and J by 5 bases, leaving 13 bases between them. In germline, CDR1 is SGHVS, CDR2 FQNEAQ. Written as DNA, the CDR3 is TGTGCCAGCAGCTTCCAATTGGGTAATACTGAAGCTTTCTTT. Translation gives CASSFQLGNTEAFF. Combining the CDR3 with reference TRBV7-8 and TRBJ1-1 gives the whole variable domain GAGVSQSPRYKVAKRGQDVALRCDPISGHVSLFWYQQALGQGPEFLTYFQNEAQLDKSGLPSDRFFAERPEGSVSTLKIQRTQQEDSAVYLCASSFQLGNTEAFFGQGTRLTVV.

V usage is TRBV6-5 and J usage is TRBJ1-1; D remains unclear. The CDR3 covers 13 residues. Deletions cut 6 bases from V and 1 base from J, with 9 bases between. Germline V gene sequence: CDR1 MNHEY, CDR2 SVGAGI. The CDR3 spells CASRVSGNTEAFF. CDR3 coding DNA: TGTGCCAGCAGGGTTTCGGGGAACACTGAAGCTTTCTTT.

This clone was counted a single time. J is TRBJ1-1 and V is TRBV24-1; D is unclear. CDR3 length: 13 residues. The germline V and J ends were trimmed by 11 bases and 5 bases, with 17 bases remaining between them. Looked up from germline, CDR1 is KGHDR and CDR2 is SFDVKD. The DNA of the CDR3 is TGTGCCAGCCCTCGGGCTGAGGTTACTGAAGCTTTCTTT. This translates into CASPRAEVTEAFF.

This clone was recorded only once. The chain uses TRBV18 and TRBJ1-1; D is uncertain. Germline CDR1 and CDR2: KGHSH and LQKENI. The ends were cut back, 5 bases at V and 1 base at J, with 5 bases in the middle. The length of the CDR3 is 12 residues. The CDR3 region is CASSTTNTEAFF. The CDR3 region has the DNA TGTGCCAGCTCAACAACGAACACTGAAGCTTTCTTT.

The V and J genes are TRBV10-3 and TRBJ1-2, with TRBD1 matching over 8 bases. This CDR3 is 13 amino acids long. Germline V lookup: CDR1 ENHRY, CDR2 SYGVKD. With 7 bases clipped from V and 6 bases from J, the junction kept 7 bases outside the gene matches. The CDR3 nucleotides are TGTGCCATCACAGAGGCAGGGGGCCATGGCTACACCTTC. Amino acids: CAITEAGGHGYTF.

The chain joins TRBV5-1 to TRBJ2-5; D is unclear. The CDR3 length is 13 residues. V gave up 3 bases and J gave up 2 bases, with 8 bases separating them. CDR1 is SGHRS and CDR2 is YFSETQ in the germline V gene. CDR3: CASSYDLQETQYF. In DNA, the CDR3 is TGCGCCAGCAGCTACGACTTACAAGAGACCCAGTACTTC.

This chain connects TRBV18 to TRBJ1-6; 9 bases are a match to TRBD1. The CDR3 loop spans 15 amino acids. CDR1 is KGHSH, CDR2 LQKENI, per germline. After removal of 4 bases from V and 10 bases from J, the junction contained 8 bases not matched to a gene. CDR3 sequence: CASSRRTGAGSPLHF. The CDR3 coding sequence is TGTGCCAGCTCACGCAGGACAGGGGCCGGGTCACCCCTCCACTTT.

The V call is TRBV5-4, the J call TRBJ2-4, with 7 bases aligning to TRBD2. The CDR3 runs 17 residues. V lost 0 bases, J lost 0 bases, and 6 bases stayed unmatched. The germline V gene encodes CDR1 SGHNT and CDR2 YYREEE (reference sequence). CDR3 DNA: TGTGCCAGCAGCTTGGGCTCTAGCGGACTAGCCAAAAACATTCAGTACTTC. Its protein product is CASSLGSSGLAKNIQYF.

The genes are TRBV7-3 and TRBJ2-2; D gene unclear. The germline gives CDR1 SGHTA, CDR2 FQGTGA. The CDR3 runs to 17 residues. The V end was cut by 0 bases, the J end by 4 bases, with 15 bases between. The CDR3: CASSLTFGAIGTGELFF. CDR3 nucleotide sequence: TGTGCCAGCAGCTTAACGTTCGGAGCCATAGGCACCGGGGAGCTGTTTTTT.

The chain employs TRBV19 and TRBJ1-2; no reliable D call. V was pared by 3 bases and J by 3 bases, with 11 bases between. The CDR3 runs to 14 residues. Looked up from germline, CDR1 is LNHDA and CDR2 is SQIVND (reference sequence). The CDR3 protein is CASSIGLVYYGYTF. Written as DNA, the CDR3 is TGTGCCAGTAGTATCGGGCTGGTCTACTATGGCTACACCTTC.